The entry below describes one TCR beta chain. This clone was observed once. No antigen is known for it. No base quality information exists; no much larger clone differs at one position. Whole blood was collected in K2EDTA tubes by collaborating institutions according to the institutions' own protocols. For TCRbeta analysis, collaborators shipped samples as frozen whole blood, isolated PBMCs, or DNA extracted from either of those sample types. The germline V gene (reference sequence) supplies CDR1 LNHNV and CDR2 YYDKDF. The CDR3 runs 13 amino acids, cysteine and phenylalanine included. Of the read, only the CDR3 DNA is kept; its 39 bases are in frame from base 1. V and J lose 2 bases and 6 bases, and a span of 7 bases separates them. The immunoSEQ Assay, a bias-controlled multiplex PCR, was used to amplify TCRbeta CDR3 regions from genomic DNA. Concerning the study's data processing: The number of nucleated cells in each sample was estimated by amplification of reference gene primers within the assay. To quantify the absolute abundance of each unique TCRbeta CDR3 rearrangement, sequence reads were collapsed and filtered. For each sample, productive Simpson clonality was calculated by taking the square root of Simpson's diversity index across productive rearrangements. Entries here come from immuneACCESS through TCRdb and include only in-frame sequences with V and J called. Some clones fail to appear in such tables; in the studies checked, an unresolved V gene covers under half of the shortfall, and the cause of the remainder is unknown. V, J and clone size are taken as reported in that table, and D and trimming were inferred from the DNA itself. This sample holds around 300,000 clones; about four fifths were observed only once. The ten largest account for approximately 3.1% of the sample.

This entry belongs to a study of blood T cell repertoires in COVID-19 (dated by TCRdb to the early 2020s). In the study overall: Samples covering the acute and convalescent phases of COVID-19 were provided by collaborators in the United States, Italy and Spain. The prospective study material was composed of cDNA or gDNA derived from T cells, B-cell-depleted T cells, or PBMCs. A freely available public database, intended as a resource for researchers studying the immune response to SARS-CoV-2, is where the repertoires were released. Where available, HLA class I and class II types were obtained from metadata supplied by the sample provider rather than from assay-based typing. Deeply sampled blood TCRbeta repertoires from subjects exposed to, actively infected with, or recovered from COVID-19 were included in the dataset. Samples came from the ongoing ImmuneRACE study (first 160 participants) plus 1,254 subjects from 6 global collaborators. Sample metadata almost always included a de-identified subject ID, COVID-19 status, age in years and sex. Summary of the overall study and its limitations: Clinical and demographic metadata were provided uncurated, with the amount varying by source and participant.

The material sequenced was peripheral blood. This clonotype was sampled from a man aged 30 to 39 with active or convalescent COVID-19. In this chain, TRBV15 is recombined with TRBJ2-2; the D region possibly corresponds to TRBD1 (6 bases align). At the DNA level, the sequence is TGTGCCACCAGCAGACAGGGGTCCGGGGAGCTGTTTTTT. It codes for CATSRQGSGELFF.